The clone carrying this T cell receptor beta chain was observed a single time. Its specificity is not known. This sample was taken from a study of blood T cells in healthy people across ages. The study's findings and limits: Roughly linear age-related decline in beta diversity appeared, significant by age around 38.

Looked up from germline, CDR1 is SNHLY and CDR2 is FYNNEI. Losses at the gene ends were 8 bases for V and 11 bases for J; bases not matched to a gene: 18. The CDR3 length is 15 residues. Next came a second PCR, run for about 6 to 12 cycles, which used a sample-barcoded 5' primer along with a J-beta primer mix. TCRdb redid the calling of the 5' RACE reads with MiXCR, one entry per CDR3 protein. The top ten hold 20% to 25% of the sample, which has around 710,000 distinct CDR3 sequences, more than 40% seen once. Sequences were obtained from blood. The TCR sequence derives from a woman in her sixties in good health. J is TRBJ2-1 and V is TRBV2; 7 bases match TRBD1. DNA for the CDR3: TGTGCCAGCGGCGGAGACAGGGTTATTGGGAATAAGCAGTTCTTC. It yields the protein CASGGDRVIGNKQFF.